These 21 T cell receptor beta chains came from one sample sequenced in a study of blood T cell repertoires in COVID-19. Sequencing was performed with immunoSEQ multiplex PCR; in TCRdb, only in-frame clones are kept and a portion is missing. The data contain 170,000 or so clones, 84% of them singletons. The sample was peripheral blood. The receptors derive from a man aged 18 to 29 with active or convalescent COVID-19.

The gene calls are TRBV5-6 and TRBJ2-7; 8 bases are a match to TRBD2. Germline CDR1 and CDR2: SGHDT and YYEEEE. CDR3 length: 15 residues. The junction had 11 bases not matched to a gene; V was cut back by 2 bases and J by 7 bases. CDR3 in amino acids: CASSFLAGRVREQYF. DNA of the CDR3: TGTGCCAGCAGCTTCCTAGCGGGTAGAGTCAGGGAGCAGTACTTC.

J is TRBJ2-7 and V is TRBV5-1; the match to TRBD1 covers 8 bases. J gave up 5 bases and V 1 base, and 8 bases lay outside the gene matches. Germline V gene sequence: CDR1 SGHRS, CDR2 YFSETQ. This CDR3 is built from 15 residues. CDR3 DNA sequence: TGCGCCAGCAGCTTGCTCGGACAGGGCCGTGACGAGCAGTACTTC. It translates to CASSLLGQGRDEQYF.

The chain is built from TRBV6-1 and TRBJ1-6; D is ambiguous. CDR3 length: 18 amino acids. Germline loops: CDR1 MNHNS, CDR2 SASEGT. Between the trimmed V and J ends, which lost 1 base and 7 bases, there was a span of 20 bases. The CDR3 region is CASSEVAITSMGNSPLHF. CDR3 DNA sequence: TGTGCCAGCAGTGAAGTTGCCATAACTAGTATGGGGAATTCACCCCTCCACTTT.

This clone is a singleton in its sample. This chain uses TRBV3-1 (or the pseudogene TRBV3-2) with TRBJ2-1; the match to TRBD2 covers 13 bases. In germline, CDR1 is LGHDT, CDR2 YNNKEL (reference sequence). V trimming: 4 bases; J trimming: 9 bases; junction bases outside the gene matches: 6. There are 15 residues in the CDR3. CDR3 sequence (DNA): TGTGCCAGCAGCCCTACTAGCGGGGGGGTTGGTGAGCAGTTCTTC. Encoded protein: CASSPTSGGVGEQFF.

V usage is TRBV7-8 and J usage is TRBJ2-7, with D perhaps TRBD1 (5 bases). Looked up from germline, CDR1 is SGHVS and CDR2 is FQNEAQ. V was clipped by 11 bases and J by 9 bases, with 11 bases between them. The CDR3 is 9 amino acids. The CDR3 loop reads CAVDQGQYF. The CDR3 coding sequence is TGTGCCGTAGACCAGGGGCAGTACTTC.

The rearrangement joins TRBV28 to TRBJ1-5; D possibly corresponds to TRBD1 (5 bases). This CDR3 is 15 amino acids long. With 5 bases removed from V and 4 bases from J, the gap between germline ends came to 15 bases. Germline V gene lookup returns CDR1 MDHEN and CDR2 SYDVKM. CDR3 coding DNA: TGTGCCAGCAGTAAGGCAGGGTCGGCTAATCAGCCCCAGCATTTT. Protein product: CASSKAGSANQPQHF. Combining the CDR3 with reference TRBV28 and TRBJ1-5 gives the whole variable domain DVKVTQSSRYLVKRTGEKVFLECVQDMDHENMFWYRQDPGLGLRLIYFSYDVKMKEKGDIPEGYSVSREKKERFSLILESASTNQTSMYLCASSKAGSANQPQHFGDGTRLSIL.

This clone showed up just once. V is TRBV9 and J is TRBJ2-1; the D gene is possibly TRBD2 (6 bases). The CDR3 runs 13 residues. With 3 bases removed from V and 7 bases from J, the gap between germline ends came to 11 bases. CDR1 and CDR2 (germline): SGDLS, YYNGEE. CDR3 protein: CASSGGGSNEQFF. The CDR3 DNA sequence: TGTGCCAGCAGCGGTGGAGGGTCTAATGAGCAGTTCTTC.

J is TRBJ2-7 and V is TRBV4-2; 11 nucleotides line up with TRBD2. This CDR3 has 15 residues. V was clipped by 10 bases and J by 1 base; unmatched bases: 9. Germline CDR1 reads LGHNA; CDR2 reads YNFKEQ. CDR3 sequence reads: CATARGLAESYEQYF. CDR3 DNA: TGTGCCACCGCTAGGGGACTAGCGGAATCCTACGAGCAGTACTTC.

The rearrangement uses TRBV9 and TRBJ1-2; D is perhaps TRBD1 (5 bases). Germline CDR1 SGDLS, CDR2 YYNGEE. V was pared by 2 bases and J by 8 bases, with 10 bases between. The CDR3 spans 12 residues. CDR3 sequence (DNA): TGTGCCAGCAGCGTTCAGGGTACCGGCTACACCTTC. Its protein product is CASSVQGTGYTF.

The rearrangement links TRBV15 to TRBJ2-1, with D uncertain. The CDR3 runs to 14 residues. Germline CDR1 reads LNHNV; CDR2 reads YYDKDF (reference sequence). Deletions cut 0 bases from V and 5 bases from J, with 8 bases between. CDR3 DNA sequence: TGTGCCACCAGCAGAGACCAGATTAACAATGAGCAGTTCTTC. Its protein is CATSRDQINNEQFF.

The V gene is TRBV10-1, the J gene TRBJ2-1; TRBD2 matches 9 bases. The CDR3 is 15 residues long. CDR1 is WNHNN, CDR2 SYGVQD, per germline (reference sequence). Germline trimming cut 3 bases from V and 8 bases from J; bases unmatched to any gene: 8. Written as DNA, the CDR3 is TGCGCCAGCAGTGAATCCAGCGGGGGGCTAGATGAGCAGTTCTTC. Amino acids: CASSESSGGLDEQFF.

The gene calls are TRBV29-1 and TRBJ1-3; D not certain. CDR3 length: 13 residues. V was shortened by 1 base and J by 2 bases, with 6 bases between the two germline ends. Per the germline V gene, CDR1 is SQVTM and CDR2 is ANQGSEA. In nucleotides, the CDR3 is TGCAGCGTTGAAGCGGTTACTGGAAACACCATATATTTT. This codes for CSVEAVTGNTIYF.

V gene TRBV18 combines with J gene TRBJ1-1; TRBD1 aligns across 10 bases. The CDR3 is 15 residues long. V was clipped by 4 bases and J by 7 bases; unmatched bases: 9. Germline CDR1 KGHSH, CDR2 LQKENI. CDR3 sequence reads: CASSLGQGDKGEAFF. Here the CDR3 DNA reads TGTGCCAGCTCACTTGGACAGGGGGATAAGGGTGAAGCTTTCTTT. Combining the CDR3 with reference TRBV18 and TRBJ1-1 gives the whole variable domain NAGVMQNPRHLVRRRGQEARLRCSPMKGHSHVYWYRQLPEEGLKFMVYLQKENIIDESGMPKERFSAEFPKEGPSILRIQQVVRGDSAAYFCASSLGQGDKGEAFFGQGTRLTVV.

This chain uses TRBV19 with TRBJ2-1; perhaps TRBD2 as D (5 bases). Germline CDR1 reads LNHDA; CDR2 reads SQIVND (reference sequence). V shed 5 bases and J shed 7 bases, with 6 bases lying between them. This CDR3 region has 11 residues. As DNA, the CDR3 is TGTGCCAGTAGTTGGGAGAATGAGCAGTTCTTC. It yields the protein CASSWENEQFF. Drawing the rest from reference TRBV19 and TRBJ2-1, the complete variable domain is DGGITQSPKYLFRKEGQNVTLSCEQNLNHDAMYWYRQDPGQGLRLIYYSQIVNDFQKGDIAEGYSVSREKKESFPLTVTSAQKNPTAFYLCASSWENEQFFGPGTRLTVL.

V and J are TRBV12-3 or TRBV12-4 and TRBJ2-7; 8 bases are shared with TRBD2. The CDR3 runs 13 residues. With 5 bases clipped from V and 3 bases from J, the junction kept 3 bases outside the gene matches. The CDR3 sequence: CASSPGGVYEQYF. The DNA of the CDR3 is TGTGCCAGCAGTCCGGGGGGGGTCTACGAGCAGTACTTC.

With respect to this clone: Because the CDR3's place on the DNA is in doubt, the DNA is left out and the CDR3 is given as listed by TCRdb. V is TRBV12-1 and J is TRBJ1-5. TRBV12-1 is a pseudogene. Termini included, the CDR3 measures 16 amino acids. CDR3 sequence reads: CASSFTWAGGNQPQHF.

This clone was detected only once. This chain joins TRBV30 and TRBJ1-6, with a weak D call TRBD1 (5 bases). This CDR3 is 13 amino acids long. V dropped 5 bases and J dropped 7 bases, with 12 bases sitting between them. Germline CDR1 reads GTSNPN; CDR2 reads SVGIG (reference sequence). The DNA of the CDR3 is TGTGCCTGGGCGACAGAGTCCAATTCACCCCTCCACTTT. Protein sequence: CAWATESNSPLHF. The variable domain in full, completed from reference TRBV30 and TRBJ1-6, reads SQTIHQWPATLVQPVGSPLSLECTVEGTSNPNLYWYRQAAGRGLQLLFYSVGIGQISSEVPQNLSASRPQDRQFILSSKKLLLSDSGFYLCAWATESNSPLHFGNGTRLTVT.

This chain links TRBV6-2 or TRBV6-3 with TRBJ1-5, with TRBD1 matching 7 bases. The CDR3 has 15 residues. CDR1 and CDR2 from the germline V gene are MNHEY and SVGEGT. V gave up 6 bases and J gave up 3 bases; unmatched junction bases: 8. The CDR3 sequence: CASSRRQGDNQPQHF. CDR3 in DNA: TGTGCCAGCAGCAGAAGACAGGGAGACAATCAGCCCCAGCATTTT.

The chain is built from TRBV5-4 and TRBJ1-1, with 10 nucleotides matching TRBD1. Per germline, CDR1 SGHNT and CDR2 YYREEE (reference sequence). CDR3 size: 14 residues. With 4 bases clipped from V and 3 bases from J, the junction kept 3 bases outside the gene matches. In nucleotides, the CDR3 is TGTGCCAGCAGCCGGGGACAGGGGTACACTGAAGCTTTCTTT. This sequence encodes CASSRGQGYTEAFF.

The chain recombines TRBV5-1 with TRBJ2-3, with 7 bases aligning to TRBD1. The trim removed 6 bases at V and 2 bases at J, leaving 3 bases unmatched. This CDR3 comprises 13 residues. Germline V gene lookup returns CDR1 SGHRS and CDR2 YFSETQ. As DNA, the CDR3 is TGCGCCAGCACGGGACAGCTCACAGATACGCAGTATTTT. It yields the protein CASTGQLTDTQYF. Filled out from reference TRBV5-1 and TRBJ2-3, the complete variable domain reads KAGVTQTPRYLIKTRGQQVTLSCSPISGHRSVSWYQQTPGQGLQFLFEYFSETQRNKGNFPGRFSGRQFSNSRSEMNVSTLELGDSALYLCASTGQLTDTQYFGPGTRLTVL.

The CDR3 protein is CASSSQSDNTNYGYTF. CDR3 DNA: TGTGCCAGCAGCTCCCAATCCGACAACACTAACTATGGCTACACCTTC. The rearrangement uses TRBV7-2 and TRBJ1-2; D unclear. The CDR3 is 16 amino acids. Germline CDR1 and CDR2: SGHTA and FQGNSA. V gave up 4 bases and J gave up 0 bases, with 15 bases separating them.